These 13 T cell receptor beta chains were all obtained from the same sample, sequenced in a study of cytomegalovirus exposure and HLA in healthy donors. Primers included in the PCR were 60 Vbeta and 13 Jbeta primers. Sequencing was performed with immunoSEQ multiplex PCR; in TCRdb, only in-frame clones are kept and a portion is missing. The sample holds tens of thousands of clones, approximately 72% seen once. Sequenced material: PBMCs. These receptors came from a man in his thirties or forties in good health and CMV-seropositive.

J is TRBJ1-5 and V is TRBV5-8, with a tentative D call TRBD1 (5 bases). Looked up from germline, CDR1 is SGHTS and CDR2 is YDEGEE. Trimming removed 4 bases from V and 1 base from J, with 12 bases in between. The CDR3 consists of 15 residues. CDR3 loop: CASSHDSSSNQPQHF. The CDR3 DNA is TGTGCCAGCAGCCATGACAGTTCCAGCAATCAGCCCCAGCATTTT. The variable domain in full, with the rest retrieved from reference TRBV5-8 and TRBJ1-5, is EAGVTQSPTHLIKTRGQQATLRCSPISGHTSVYWYQQALGLGLQFLLWYDEGEERNRGNFPPRFSGRQFPNYSSELNVNALELEDSALYLCASSHDSSSNQPQHFGDGTRLSIL.

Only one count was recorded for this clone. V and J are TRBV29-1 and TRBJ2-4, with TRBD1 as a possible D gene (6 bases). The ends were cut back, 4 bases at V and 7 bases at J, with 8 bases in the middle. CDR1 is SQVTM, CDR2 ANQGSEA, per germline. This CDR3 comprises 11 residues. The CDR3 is CSVVQGNIQYF. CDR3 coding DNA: TGCAGCGTTGTTCAGGGGAACATTCAGTACTTC.

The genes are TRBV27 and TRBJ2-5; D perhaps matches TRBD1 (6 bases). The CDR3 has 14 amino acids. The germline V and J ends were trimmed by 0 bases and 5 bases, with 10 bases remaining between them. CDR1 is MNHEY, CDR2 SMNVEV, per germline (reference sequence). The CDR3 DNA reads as TGTGCCAGCAGTTTATCGCCAGGGGTGGAGACCCAGTACTTC. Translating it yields CASSLSPGVETQYF.

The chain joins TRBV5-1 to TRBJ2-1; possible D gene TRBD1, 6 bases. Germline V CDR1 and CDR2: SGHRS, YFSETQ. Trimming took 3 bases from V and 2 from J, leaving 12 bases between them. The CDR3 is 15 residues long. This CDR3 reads CASSSLGQPYNEQFF. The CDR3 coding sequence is TGCGCCAGCAGCTCTCTAGGACAGCCCTACAATGAGCAGTTCTTC. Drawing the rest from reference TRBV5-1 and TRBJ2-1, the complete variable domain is KAGVTQTPRYLIKTRGQQVTLSCSPISGHRSVSWYQQTPGQGLQFLFEYFSETQRNKGNFPGRFSGRQFSNSRSEMNVSTLELGDSALYLCASSSLGQPYNEQFFGPGTRLTVL.

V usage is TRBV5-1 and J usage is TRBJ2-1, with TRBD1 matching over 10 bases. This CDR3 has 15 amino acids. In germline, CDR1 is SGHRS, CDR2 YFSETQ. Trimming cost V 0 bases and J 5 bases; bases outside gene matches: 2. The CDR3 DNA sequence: TGCGCCAGCAGCTTGGGACAGGGGGCCGACAATGAGCAGTTCTTC. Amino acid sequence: CASSLGQGADNEQFF.

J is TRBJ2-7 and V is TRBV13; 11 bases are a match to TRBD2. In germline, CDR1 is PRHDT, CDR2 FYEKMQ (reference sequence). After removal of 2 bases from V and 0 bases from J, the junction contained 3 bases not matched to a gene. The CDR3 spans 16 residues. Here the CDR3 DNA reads TGTGCCAGCAGCTTAAGAGGGACTAGCGGCTCCTACGAGCAGTACTTC. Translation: CASSLRGTSGSYEQYF.

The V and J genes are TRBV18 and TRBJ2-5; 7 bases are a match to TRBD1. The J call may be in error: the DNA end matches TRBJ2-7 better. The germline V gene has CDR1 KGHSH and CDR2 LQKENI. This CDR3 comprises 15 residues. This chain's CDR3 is CASSPTGLSTYEQYF. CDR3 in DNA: TGTGCCAGCTCACCGACAGGGCTTAGCACCTACGAGCAGTACTTC.

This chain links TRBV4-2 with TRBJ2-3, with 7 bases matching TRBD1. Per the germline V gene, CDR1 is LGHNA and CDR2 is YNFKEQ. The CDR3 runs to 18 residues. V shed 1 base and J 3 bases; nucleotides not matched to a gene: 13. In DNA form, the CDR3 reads TGTGCCAGCAGCCAAGCCACAAGGGGGCCAACAGGGACAGATACGCAGTATTTT. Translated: CASSQATRGPTGTDTQYF.

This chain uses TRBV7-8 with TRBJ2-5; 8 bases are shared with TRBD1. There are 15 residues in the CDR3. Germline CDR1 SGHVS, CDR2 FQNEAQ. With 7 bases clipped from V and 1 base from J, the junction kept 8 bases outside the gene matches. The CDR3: CASTVRQGRQETQYF. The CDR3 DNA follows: TGTGCCAGCACCGTTCGACAGGGGCGCCAAGAGACCCAGTACTTC.

The CDR3 protein is CASSEGQYNSPLHF. CDR3 DNA sequence: TGTGCCAGCAGCGAGGGACAATATAATTCACCCCTCCACTTT. The rearrangement joins TRBV7-6 to TRBJ1-6; tentatively, D is TRBD1 (6 bases). V was trimmed by 5 bases and J by 4 bases, leaving 9 bases between them. The CDR3 is made up of 14 amino acids. Germline values: CDR1 SGHVS, CDR2 FNYEAQ.

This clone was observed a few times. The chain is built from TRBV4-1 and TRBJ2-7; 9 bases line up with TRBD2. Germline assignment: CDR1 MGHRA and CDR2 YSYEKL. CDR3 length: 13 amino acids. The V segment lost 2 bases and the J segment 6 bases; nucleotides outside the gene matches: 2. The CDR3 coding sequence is TGCGCCAGCAGCCAACTAGCGGGGTCCGAGCAGTACTTC. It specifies CASSQLAGSEQYF.

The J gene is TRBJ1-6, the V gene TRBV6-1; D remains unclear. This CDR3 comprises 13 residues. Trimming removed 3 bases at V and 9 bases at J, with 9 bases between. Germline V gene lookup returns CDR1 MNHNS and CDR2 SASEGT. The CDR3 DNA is TGTGCCAGCAGTGAGACGGGATTTTCACCCCTCCACTTT. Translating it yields CASSETGFSPLHF.

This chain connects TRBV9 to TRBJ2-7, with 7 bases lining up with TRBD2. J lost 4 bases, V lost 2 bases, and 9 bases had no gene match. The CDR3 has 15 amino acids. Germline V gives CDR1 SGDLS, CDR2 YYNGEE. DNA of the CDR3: TGTGCCAGCAGCGTCCTAGCGGAACCAACTTACGAGCAGTACTTC. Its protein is CASSVLAEPTYEQYF.